This record looks at one T cell receptor (beta chain) sequence and its context. Its antigen is not identified. There are 13 residues in the CDR3. The V end lost 0 bases, the J end lost 2 bases, and 7 bases lay between the germline ends. Germline values: CDR1 GTSNPN, CDR2 SVGIG (reference sequence). The sample is drawn from a study of cytomegalovirus exposure and HLA in healthy donors. Study-wide points: A later analysis found first-cohort TCR clusters tended to co-occur in the approximately 110 validation repertoires. Some TCR beta chains (approximately 180 of them) were listed as cytomegalovirus-associated.

TCRdb's copy holds only in-frame clones and misses some; the assay was immunoSEQ multiplex PCR. The table lists some 220,000 clones, 80% to 95% of them singletons. This receptor was identified in a woman younger than 30 in good health and CMV-seronegative. This chain connects TRBV30 to TRBJ2-5, with D possibly matching TRBD1 (6 bases). The sequencing input was PBMCs. The DNA for the CDR3 is TGTGCCTGGAGTGTGGGGACACAAGAGACCCAGTACTTC. As protein: CAWSVGTQETQYF. Drawing the rest from reference TRBV30 and TRBJ2-5, the complete variable domain is SQTIHQWPATLVQPVGSPLSLECTVEGTSNPNLYWYRQAAGRGLQLLFYSVGIGQISSEVPQNLSASRPQDRQFILSSKKLLLSDSGFYLCAWSVGTQETQYFGPGTRLLVL.